The rows below give T cell receptor beta chains drawn from one sample of a study of cytomegalovirus exposure and HLA in healthy donors. Clones were sequenced by immunoSEQ multiplex PCR, and TCRdb holds only the in-frame ones, with some missing. The top ten hold around 1.6% of the sample, which has some 190,000 clones, about three quarters seen once. Sequencing input: PBMCs. The receptors were sampled from a man aged 18 to 29 in good health and CMV-seronegative. CDR3s include the opening cysteine and the closing phenylalanine or tryptophan. The D gene is left open where the match is weak. Rows may omit the clone size; those that give it use once, few, many or a size class.

clone size,V gene,J gene,D gene,CDR3 DNA,CDR3 protein
-,TRBV19,TRBJ2-6,TRBD1,TGTGCCAGTAGCCCCCGGGGACAGGGGACATCTGGGGCCAACGTCCTGACTTTC,CASSPRGQGTSGANVLTF
-,TRBV6-1,TRBJ2-2,-,TGTGCCAGCAGTGCCTCCGGACACCCCGGCTTGGCCACCGGGGAGCTGTTTTTT,CASSASGHPGLATGELFF
-,TRBV9,TRBJ2-1,TRBD2,TGTGCCAGCAGCCCAAGACTAGCGGGGGGATCCTACAATGAGCAGTTCTTC,CASSPRLAGGSYNEQFF
-,TRBV7-2,TRBJ1-2,-,TGTGCCAGCAGCTCCGCGGGGAACAGTGGGCTCGGGGGCTACACCTTC,CASSSAGNSGLGGYTF
-,TRBV5-1,TRBJ1-2,-,TGCGCCAGCAGCCCGAACGGGTCTGGCTACACCTTC,CASSPNGSGYTF
-,TRBV19,TRBJ1-5,-,TGTGCCAGTAGTGAAATCGCGACAGGCTCGGGAGGGCAGCCCCAGCATTTT,CASSEIATGSGGQPQHF
-,TRBV5-1,TRBJ2-5,-,TGCGCCAGCAGATACGACAGCCAAGAGACCCAGTACTTC,CASRYDSQETQYF
few,TRBV7-8,TRBJ1-1,TRBD1,TGTGCCAGCAGCACACAGAATACAGGGGAACTTGAAGCTTTCTTT,CASSTQNTGELEAFF
-,TRBV5-6,TRBJ1-4,-,TGTGCCAGCAGCTTACGAGGCCCCCTTAATGAAAAACTGTTTTTT,CASSLRGPLNEKLFF
-,TRBV30,TRBJ1-5,-,TGTGCCTGGAGTCGTCTTGACAGCTCAAATCAGCCCCAGCATTTT,CAWSRLDSSNQPQHF
-,TRBV27,TRBJ1-6,-,TGTGCCAGCAGTTTAGCCGCGAGCTCCTATAATTCACCCCTCCACTTT,CASSLAASSYNSPLHF
few,TRBV29-1,TRBJ1-1,TRBD1,TGCAGCGCAAAAGGGCCAACCGACAGGGGTTACACTGAAGCTTTCTTT,CSAKGPTDRGYTEAFF
few,TRBV11-2,TRBJ1-3,-,TGTGCCAGCAGCTTCTTAGACAGGATTGGAAACACCATATATTTT,CASSFLDRIGNTIYF
-,TRBV6-6,TRBJ2-7,-,TGTGCCAGCACAGGCACACTGTACGAGCAGTACTTC,CASTGTLYEQYF
few,TRBV6-1,TRBJ1-1,-,TGTGCCAGCAGTGAATACAGGGCGAACACTGAAGCTTTCTTT,CASSEYRANTEAFF
-,TRBV4-2,TRBJ2-7,TRBD2,TGTGCCAGCAGCGATGGACGCGGGAGTGGCTCCTACGAGCAGTACTTC,CASSDGRGSGSYEQYF
-,TRBV9,TRBJ2-7,TRBD1,TGTGCCAGCAGCGTGGGACAGAACTACGAGCAGTACTTC,CASSVGQNYEQYF
few,TRBV4-1,TRBJ1-3,TRBD1,TGCGCCAGCAGCCAAGGACAGGGGGAGGAAAACACCATATATTTT,CASSQGQGEENTIYF
-,TRBV6-1,TRBJ2-3,-,TGTGCCAGCAGTCTTACTAGAGATACGCAGTATTTT,CASSLTRDTQYF
-,TRBV6-5,TRBJ2-5,TRBD1,TGTGCCAGCAGTTGGTTGGGACAGGGGGCCGGAGAGACCCAGTACTTC,CASSWLGQGAGETQYF
-,TRBV19,TRBJ2-7,TRBD2,TGTGCCAGTAGTCCGGGACTAGCGGGGGCCTACGAGCAGTACTTC,CASSPGLAGAYEQYF
-,TRBV28,TRBJ2-7,-,TGTGCCAGCAGACGGACAGTCCCCGAGCAGTACTTC,CASRRTVPEQYF
-,TRBV30,TRBJ1-1,TRBD1,TGTGCCTGGAGTGTACGACAGGGAGACACTGAAGCTTTCTTT,CAWSVRQGDTEAFF
few,TRBV30,TRBJ1-4,-,TGTGCCTGGAAAGGGCCATCGGGGGAAAAACTGTTTTTT,CAWKGPSGEKLFF
-,TRBV7-3,TRBJ2-5,-,TGTGCCAGCAGCCGTGTGGGGGCGGGAGAGACCCAGTACTTC,CASSRVGAGETQYF
-,TRBV6-5,TRBJ1-2,-,TGTGCCAGCAGCCGGGGGGCTCGCTATGGCTACACCTTC,CASSRGARYGYTF
-,TRBV5-1,TRBJ2-7,TRBD1,TGCGCCAGCAGCGGACCGGGACAGGGGGGCTCCGAGCAGTACTTC,CASSGPGQGGSEQYF
-,TRBV10-3,TRBJ2-7,-,TGTGCCATCAGTGAGCTCTACGAGCAGTACTTC,CAISELYEQYF
few,TRBV15,TRBJ2-1,TRBD2,TGTGCCACCAGCAGAGACCCTCGCGGGAGGGCCGGCCATGAGCAGTTCTTC,CATSRDPRGRAGHEQFF
-,TRBV6-4,TRBJ2-3,TRBD2,TGTGCCAGCAGCCCTAGCGGGGAGAACACAGATACGCAGTATTTT,CASSPSGENTDTQYF
-,TRBV4-2,TRBJ1-4,-,TGTGCCAGCAGCCTCCGGGCGGGGGGGGTAGGAGAAAAACTGTTTTTT,CASSLRAGGVGEKLFF
-,TRBV5-6,TRBJ1-1,TRBD1,TGTGCCAGCAGCTTGGTACCGGGACAGGGGGCTGAAGCTTTCTTT,CASSLVPGQGAEAFF
few,TRBV2,TRBJ2-5,TRBD2,TGTGCCAGCAGCTCCGGGAGGCCCGAGTCCCAGTACTTC,CASSSGRPESQYF
-,TRBV2,TRBJ2-1,-,TGTGCCAGCAGTGTCGAGCGGAGCTCCTACAATGAGCAGTTCTTC,CASSVERSSYNEQFF
-,TRBV27,TRBJ2-7,-,TGTGCCAGCAGTTTCCAGGGGTCCTACGAGCAGTACTTC,CASSFQGSYEQYF
-,TRBV4-1,TRBJ2-7,TRBD1,TGCGCCAGCAGCCGGAGGGGACAGGGGTTTTTTTGGGAGCAGTACTTC,CASSRRGQGFFWEQYF
once,TRBV5-1,TRBJ2-7,TRBD2,TGCGCCAGCAGCTCCCGGGGGGACCCACTAGGCTACGAGCAGTACTTC,CASSSRGDPLGYEQYF
-,TRBV5-1,TRBJ2-7,TRBD1,TGCGCCAGCAGCTCGGGACAGGGCCGAACCTACGAGCAGTACTTC,CASSSGQGRTYEQYF
-,TRBV15,TRBJ1-5,-,TGTGCCACCAGCAGAGATGGTCAGGGTACTACTAGCAATCAGCCCCAGCATTTT,CATSRDGQGTTSNQPQHF
-,TRBV4-1,TRBJ1-4,-,TGCGCCAGCAGCATCCTCTGGGCTGAAAAACTGTTTTTT,CASSILWAEKLFF
-,TRBV5-5,TRBJ2-2,-,TGTGCCAGCAGCTTCTCAGGGACCGGGGAGCTGTTTTTT,CASSFSGTGELFF
-,TRBV19,TRBJ1-5,-,TGTGCCAGTAGTATTGTGGCAGGTACTCAGCCCCAGCATTTT,CASSIVAGTQPQHF
-,TRBV11-3,TRBJ2-5,TRBD1,TGTGCCAGCAGCACCGGACAGGCTGAGGAGACCCAGTACTTC,CASSTGQAEETQYF
-,TRBV30,TRBJ1-3,-,TGTGCCTGGAGTGTCGGCGGGTCACACTCTGGAAACACCATATATTTT,CAWSVGGSHSGNTIYF
few,TRBV6-1,TRBJ1-1,-,TGTGCCAGCACCCAGGTAACTGAAGCTTTCTTT,CASTQVTEAFF
once,TRBV7-8,TRBJ2-7,TRBD2,TGTGCCAGCAGCTTCGGACCGGGGGGGCCCTACGAGCAGTACTTC,CASSFGPGGPYEQYF
few,TRBV19,TRBJ1-5,TRBD1,TGTGCCAGTAGTCTGAACAGGGGGCTAACGAGCAATCAGCCCCAGCATTTT,CASSLNRGLTSNQPQHF
few,TRBV15,TRBJ1-5,-,TGTGCCACCAGCCCCTCGATTCGGGGCAATCAGCCCCAGCATTTT,CATSPSIRGNQPQHF